Presented here are 11 T cell receptor beta chains from one specimen sequenced in a study of blood T cell repertoires in COVID-19. Sequencing was performed with immunoSEQ multiplex PCR; in TCRdb, only in-frame clones are kept and a portion is missing. The sample carries 150,000 to 200,000 clones, around 79% recorded once. Sequencing input: peripheral blood. All receptors derive from a woman aged 35 to 49 with COVID-19, enrolled during active disease.

V gene TRBV7-8 combines with J gene TRBJ2-1; 9 bases are a match to TRBD2. Germline values: CDR1 SGHVS, CDR2 FQNEAQ. With V trimmed by 1 base and J by 15 bases, 10 bases remained unmatched. This CDR3 has 14 residues. CDR3 amino acids: CASSLDPAGGVRFF. The CDR3 nucleotides are TGTGCCAGCAGCTTAGACCCAGCGGGAGGTGTTCGGTTCTTC.

The J gene is TRBJ2-2, the V gene TRBV7-2; TRBD2 might be the D (5 bases). Germline V CDR1 and CDR2: SGHTA, FQGNSA. V lost 1 base to trimming and J lost 6 bases, with 9 bases between them. This CDR3 region has 14 residues. The CDR3 loop reads CASSLVFGAGELFF. The CDR3, as DNA: TGTGCCAGCAGCTTAGTGTTCGGGGCCGGGGAGCTGTTTTTT.

V usage is TRBV5-1 and J usage is TRBJ1-2; D gene uncertain. Germline lookup yields CDR1 SGHRS and CDR2 YFSETQ. This CDR3 is built from 13 residues. The V end was cut by 0 bases, the J end by 5 bases, with 8 bases between. The CDR3 loop reads CASSLAEDYGYTF. The DNA for the CDR3 is TGCGCCAGCAGCTTGGCAGAGGATTATGGCTACACCTTC.

The chain employs TRBV6-5 and TRBJ1-2; possibly TRBD1 for D (6 bases). The CDR3 loop spans 13 amino acids. Germline CDR1 is MNHEY and CDR2 is SVGAGI. V lost 5 bases to trimming and J lost 1 base, with 8 bases between them. The DNA of the CDR3 is TGTGCCAGCAGTAAGGACAGTAACTATGGCTACACCTTC. This translates into CASSKDSNYGYTF.

The gene calls are TRBV30 and TRBJ1-3; D ambiguous. The germline gives CDR1 GTSNPN, CDR2 SVGIG (reference sequence). V was trimmed by 4 bases and J by 3 bases, leaving 10 bases between them. This CDR3 region has 13 residues. The CDR3 DNA sequence: TGTGCCTGGACGGACTTAGGTGGAAACACCATATATTTT. Translation: CAWTDLGGNTIYF.

This chain connects TRBV7-6 to TRBJ2-1; D is ambiguous. Trimming removed 2 bases from V and 0 bases from J, with 5 bases in between. CDR3 length: 14 amino acids. CDR1 and CDR2 from the germline V gene are SGHVS and FNYEAQ. The DNA for the CDR3 is TGTGCCAGCAGCTTACTATACTCCTACAATGAGCAGTTCTTC. It encodes CASSLLYSYNEQFF.

The chain has TRBV5-5 and TRBJ2-3; 8 nucleotides agree with TRBD1. CDR1 is SGHKS, CDR2 YYEKEE, per germline (reference sequence). The CDR3 runs to 15 residues. The junction had 4 bases not matched to a gene; V was cut back by 2 bases and J by 2 bases. The CDR3 protein is CASSFRGPNTDTQYF. The CDR3 bases are TGTGCCAGCAGCTTCAGGGGGCCGAACACAGATACGCAGTATTTT.

This clone appeared once. V gene TRBV21-1 combines with J gene TRBJ2-7; the D call TRBD1 from the table was never checked on the DNA. TRBV21-1 is given as a pseudogene. CDR3 length: 14 amino acids. The CDR3 bases are TGTGCCAGCAGCCCCCGAGGGACAGGGAGCGAGCAGTACTTC. Translation gives CASSPRGTGSEQYF.

This rearrangement joins TRBV11-1 to TRBJ1-1; TRBD1 might be the D (6 bases). Germline V gives CDR1 SGHAT, CDR2 FQDESV (reference sequence). Trimming took off 6 bases at V and 8 bases at J, with 13 bases between the two ends. This CDR3 region has 12 residues. The CDR3 spells CASSSPGHEAFF. The CDR3, as DNA: TGTGCCAGCAGTTCTCCGGGACACGAAGCTTTCTTT.

CDR3 region: CASSPLTGYSYEQYF. CDR3 sequence (DNA): TGTGCCAGTAGTCCCCTGACAGGCTACTCCTACGAGCAGTACTTC. This chain links TRBV19 with TRBJ2-7, with D perhaps matching TRBD1 (6 bases). This CDR3 is built from 15 residues. Between the trimmed V and J ends, which lost 5 bases and 0 bases, there was a span of 14 bases. Germline loops: CDR1 LNHDA, CDR2 SQIVND (reference sequence). Combining the CDR3 with reference TRBV19 and TRBJ2-7 gives the whole variable domain DGGITQSPKYLFRKEGQNVTLSCEQNLNHDAMYWYRQDPGQGLRLIYYSQIVNDFQKGDIAEGYSVSREKKESFPLTVTSAQKNPTAFYLCASSPLTGYSYEQYFGPGTRLTVT.

The chain employs TRBV3-1 (or the pseudogene TRBV3-2) and TRBJ2-3, with 9 bases matching TRBD1. Per germline, CDR1 LGHDT and CDR2 YNNKEL (reference sequence). V lost 4 bases to trimming and J lost 6 bases; unmatched junction nucleotides: 8. This CDR3 spans 15 amino acids. The CDR3 DNA reads TGTGCCAGCAGCCCCCCCGGGACAGGGTTGGATACGCAGTATTTT. It specifies CASSPPGTGLDTQYF.